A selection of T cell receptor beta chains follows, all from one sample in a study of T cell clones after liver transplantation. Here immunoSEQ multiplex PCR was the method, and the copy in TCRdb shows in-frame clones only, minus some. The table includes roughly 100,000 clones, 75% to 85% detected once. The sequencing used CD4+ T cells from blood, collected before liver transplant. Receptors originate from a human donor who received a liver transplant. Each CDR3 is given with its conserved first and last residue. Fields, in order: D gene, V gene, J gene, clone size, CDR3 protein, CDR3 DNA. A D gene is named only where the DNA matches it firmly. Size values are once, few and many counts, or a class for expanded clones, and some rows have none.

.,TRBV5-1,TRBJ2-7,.,CATPRAPGGEQYF,TGCGCCACTCCCCGGGCTCCAGGAGGGGAGCAGTACTTC
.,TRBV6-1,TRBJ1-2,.,CASTTGGILAYTF,TGTGCCAGCACCACCGGCGGGATACTAGCCTACACCTTC
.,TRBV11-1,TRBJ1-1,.,CASSSGFADLDTEAFF,TGTGCCAGCAGCTCCGGGTTTGCAGACTTAGACACTGAAGCTTTCTTT
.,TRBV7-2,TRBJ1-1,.,CASSLAPGGTEAFF,TGTGCCAGCAGCTTAGCCCCGGGTGGCACTGAAGCTTTCTTT
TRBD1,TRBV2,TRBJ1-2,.,CASSDNRGGDGYTF,TGTGCCAGCAGTGACAACAGGGGAGGGGATGGCTACACCTTC
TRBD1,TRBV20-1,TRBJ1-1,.,CSARDRGLAFF,TGCAGTGCTAGAGACAGGGGGTTAGCTTTCTTT
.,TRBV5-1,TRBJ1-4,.,CASSLGVATNEKLFF,TGCGCCAGCAGCTTGGGGGTTGCAACTAATGAAAAACTGTTTTTT
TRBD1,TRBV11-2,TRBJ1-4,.,CASSPDRGEKLFF,TGTGCCAGCAGCCCGGACAGGGGGGAAAAACTGTTTTTT
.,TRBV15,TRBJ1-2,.,CATSWQNYGYTF,TGTGCCACCAGCTGGCAGAACTATGGCTACACCTTC
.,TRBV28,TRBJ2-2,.,CASSLGVGNTGELFF,TGTGCCAGCAGTTTAGGTGTGGGGAACACCGGGGAGCTGTTTTTT
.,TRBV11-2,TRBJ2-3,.,CASSREGNTDTQYF,TGTGCCAGCAGCCGAGAAGGGAACACAGATACGCAGTATTTT
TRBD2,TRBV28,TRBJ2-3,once,CASSPSGRTDTQYF,TGTGCCAGCAGCCCTAGCGGCCGCACAGATACGCAGTATTTT
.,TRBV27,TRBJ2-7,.,CASSLSTLGGNEQYF,TGTGCCAGCAGTTTAAGCACACTAGGTGGAAACGAGCAGTACTTC
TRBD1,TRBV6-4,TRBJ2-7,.,CASSDRRGQGRSDDSYEQYF,TGTGCCAGCAGTGACCGGCGGGGACAGGGCAGGTCCGACGACTCCTACGAGCAGTACTTC
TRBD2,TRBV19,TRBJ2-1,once,CASSPRGGGWANEQFF,TGTGCCAGTAGTCCCCGCGGGGGGGGCTGGGCGAATGAGCAGTTCTTC
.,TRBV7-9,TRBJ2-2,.,CASSLQGNTGELFF,TGTGCCAGCAGCTTACAGGGTAACACCGGGGAGCTGTTTTTT
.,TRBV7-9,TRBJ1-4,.,CASSLVLGLAEKLFF,TGTGCCAGCAGCTTAGTTCTGGGATTGGCTGAAAAACTGTTTTTT
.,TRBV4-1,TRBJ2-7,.,CASSRHQGQGPYEQYF,TGCGCCAGCAGCCGACATCAAGGTCAGGGGCCCTACGAGCAGTACTTC
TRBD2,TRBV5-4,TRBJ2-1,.,CASSLEVGGNEQFF,TGTGCCAGCAGCTTGGAGGTGGGAGGGAATGAGCAGTTCTTC
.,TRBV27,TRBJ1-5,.,CASSTGYQPQHF,TGTGCCAGCAGTACAGGTTATCAGCCCCAGCATTTT
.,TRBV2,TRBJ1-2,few,CASGTLYGYTF,TGTGCCAGCGGGACACTCTATGGCTACACCTTC
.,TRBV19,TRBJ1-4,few,CATSRRGNEKLFF,TGTGCCACCTCTCGGAGGGGTAATGAAAAACTGTTTTTT
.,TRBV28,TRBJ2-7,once,CASSIPTKSSYEQYF,TGTGCCAGCAGCATCCCGACTAAGAGCTCCTACGAGCAGTACTTC
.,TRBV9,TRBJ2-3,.,CASSDEGRGNTDTQYF,TGTGCCAGCAGCGATGAGGGACGGGGAAACACAGATACGCAGTATTTT
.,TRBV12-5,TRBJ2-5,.,CASGHSDSQETQYF,TGTGCTAGTGGCCATAGTGACAGCCAAGAGACCCAGTACTTC
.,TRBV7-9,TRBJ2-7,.,CASSPGVGYEQYF,TGTGCCAGCAGTCCCGGAGTAGGGTACGAGCAGTACTTC
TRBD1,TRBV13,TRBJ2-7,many,CASSQPNFGTGEYYEQYF,TGTGCCAGCAGCCAGCCTAACTTTGGGACAGGGGAGTATTACGAGCAGTACTTC
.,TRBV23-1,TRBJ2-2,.,CASSREGYVTGELFF,TGCGCCAGCAGTCGTGAAGGGTATGTAACCGGGGAGCTGTTTTTT
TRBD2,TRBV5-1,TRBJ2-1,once,CASSLGGSRTSGRLSSYNEQFF,TGCGCCAGCAGCTTGGGTGGGAGTAGGACTAGCGGGAGGCTTAGCTCCTACAATGAGCAGTTCTTC
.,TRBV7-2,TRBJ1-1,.,CASSLVFRADMNTEAFF,TGTGCCAGCAGCTTAGTTTTCAGGGCGGACATGAACACTGAAGCTTTCTTT
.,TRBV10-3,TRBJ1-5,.,CAISPGGDWQPQHF,TGTGCCATCAGTCCTGGGGGGGATTGGCAGCCCCAGCATTTT
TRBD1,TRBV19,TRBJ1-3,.,CASRPPPTGREPYSGNTIYF,TGTGCCAGTAGACCACCCCCGACAGGGAGGGAACCCTACTCTGGAAACACCATATATTTT
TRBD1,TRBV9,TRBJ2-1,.,CASSVGTVYNEQFF,TGTGCCAGCAGCGTTGGGACAGTTTACAATGAGCAGTTCTTC
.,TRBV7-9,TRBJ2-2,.,CASSRWGQGSTGELFF,TGTGCCAGCAGCCGATGGGGGCAGGGATCCACCGGGGAGCTGTTTTTT
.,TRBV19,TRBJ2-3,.,CASSPKGLLRTDTQYF,TGTGCCAGTAGTCCTAAAGGACTCCTACGCACAGATACGCAGTATTTT
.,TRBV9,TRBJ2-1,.,CASSVDAAITHDEQFF,TGTGCCAGCAGCGTAGATGCGGCGATAACACACGATGAGCAGTTCTTC
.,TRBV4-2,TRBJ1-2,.,CASSPDEGRSGYTF,TGTGCCAGCAGCCCTGACGAGGGGAGGAGCGGCTACACCTTC
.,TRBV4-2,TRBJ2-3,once,CASSHNLGGVRTDTQYF,TGTGCCAGCAGCCACAACCTAGGGGGAGTAAGAACAGATACGCAGTATTTT
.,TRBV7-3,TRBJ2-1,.,CASSLQAGFNEQFF,TGTGCCAGCAGCCTCCAGGCGGGATTTAATGAGCAGTTCTTC
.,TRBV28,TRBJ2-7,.,CASSYGQIEQYF,TGTGCCAGCAGTTATGGACAAATCGAGCAGTACTTC
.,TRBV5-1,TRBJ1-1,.,CASSLGRTNTEAFF,TGCGCCAGCAGCTTGGGTAGGACAAACACTGAAGCTTTCTTT
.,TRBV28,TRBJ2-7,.,CASSQGVVYEQYF,TGTGCCAGCAGTCAGGGAGTAGTCTACGAGCAGTACTTC
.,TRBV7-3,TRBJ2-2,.,CASSSQGRAGELFF,TGTGCCAGCAGCTCCCAGGGGAGGGCCGGGGAGCTGTTTTTT
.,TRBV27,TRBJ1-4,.,CASSLFAQRNEKLFF,TGTGCCAGCAGTTTATTTGCCCAGAGGAATGAAAAACTGTTTTTT
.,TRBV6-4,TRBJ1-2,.,CASSDQGPNYGYTF,TGTGCCAGCAGTGACCAGGGACCGAACTATGGCTACACCTTC
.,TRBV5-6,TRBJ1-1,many,CASTHRIGSAFF,TGTGCCAGCACTCATAGGATAGGTTCAGCTTTCTTT
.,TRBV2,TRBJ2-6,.,CASSEWGSWANVLTF,TGTGCCAGCAGTGAATGGGGGTCTTGGGCCAACGTCCTGACTTTC
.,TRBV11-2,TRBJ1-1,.,CASSFQGASPNTEAFF,TGTGCCAGCAGCTTCCAAGGGGCAAGTCCCAACACTGAAGCTTTCTTT